Listed below are T cell receptor beta chains from one sample, sequenced in a study of T cells in tuberculosis. This table comes from immunoSEQ multiplex PCR, and its TCRdb copy is limited to in-frame clones, with some not included. The repertoire holds 50,000 or so clones, with 88% as singletons. Specimen: CD1b-GMM tetramer-negative cells sorted from PBMCs. Receptors originate from an adult woman with latent tuberculosis. The CDR3 runs from the conserved cysteine through the conserved F or W. The order of the fields is V gene, D gene, J gene, clone size, CDR3 protein, CDR3 DNA. D genes are given only for firm matches. Expanded clones get a size class; other rows say once, few or many, or leave the size out.

TRBV27	NA	TRBJ1-2	few	CASGQGQDYGYTF	TGTGCCAGCGGGCAGGGTCAGGACTATGGCTACACCTTC
TRBV6-1	TRBD1	TRBJ1-5	NA	CASRGGTGLNQPQHF	TGTGCCAGCCGAGGCGGGACAGGACTTAATCAGCCCCAGCATTTT
TRBV19	TRBD1	TRBJ1-5	NA	CASSILGFWDSISNQPQHF	TGTGCCAGTAGTATTCTAGGGTTCTGGGACAGTATTAGCAATCAGCCCCAGCATTTT
TRBV6-5	TRBD1	TRBJ1-2	NA	CASNQGARRPGYTF	TGTGCCAGCAACCAGGGGGCGAGGCGTCCAGGCTACACCTTC
TRBV19	NA	TRBJ1-2	NA	CASRLPGGGHGYTF	TGTGCCAGTAGGCTCCCGGGGGGGGGCCATGGCTACACCTTC
TRBV28	TRBD1	TRBJ1-5	NA	CASRHRGRQPQHF	TGTGCCAGCAGGCACAGGGGGCGTCAGCCCCAGCATTTT
TRBV6-1	TRBD1	TRBJ2-3	NA	CASSEDRGTDTQYF	TGTGCCAGCTCGGAGGACAGGGGCACAGATACGCAGTATTTT
TRBV4-3	TRBD2	TRBJ2-1	NA	CASSQDPSGGGYEQFF	TGCGCCAGCAGCCAAGATCCTAGCGGGGGGGGCTATGAGCAGTTCTTC
TRBV4-3	TRBD1	TRBJ2-1	NA	CASSQDPRPGQGDNEQFF	TGCGCCAGCAGCCAAGATCCCCGCCCGGGACAGGGGGACAATGAGCAGTTCTTC
TRBV19	TRBD1	TRBJ1-1	once	CASSLLRTGGEAFF	TGTGCCAGTAGTCTTCTCCGGACAGGGGGGGAAGCTTTCTTT
TRBV5-3	NA	TRBJ1-4	NA	CARSRSRGEKLFF	TGTGCCAGAAGTCGGAGCAGGGGAGAAAAACTGTTTTTT
TRBV7-3	TRBD2	TRBJ2-2	NA	CASSLGGSTNGELFF	TGTGCCAGCAGCTTGGGCGGGAGTACTAACGGGGAGCTGTTTTTT
TRBV5-1	TRBD2	TRBJ2-7	NA	CASSAEGGSYEQYF	TGCGCCAGCAGCGCAGAAGGCGGGAGCTACGAGCAGTACTTC
TRBV7-2	TRBD1	TRBJ1-1	NA	CASSLWGQQNTEAFF	TGTGCCAGCAGCTTATGGGGACAGCAGAACACTGAAGCTTTCTTT
TRBV5-1	NA	TRBJ1-3	NA	CASSLAGTSRGNTIYF	TGCGCCAGCAGCTTGGCCGGGACATCTAGGGGAAACACCATATATTTT
TRBV18	TRBD2	TRBJ2-7	few	CASSPQGVRGSGSEQYF	TGTGCCAGCTCACCACAAGGGGTCCGCGGGAGCGGGAGCGAGCAGTACTTC
TRBV28	NA	TRBJ2-7	once	CASSLDLSSYEQYF	TGTGCCAGCAGTTTGGACTTGAGCTCCTACGAGCAGTACTTC
TRBV27	NA	TRBJ2-1	NA	CASSLTSINEQFF	TGTGCCAGCAGTTTAACTAGTATCAATGAGCAGTTCTTC
TRBV12-5	TRBD2	TRBJ2-1	NA	CASGLVLGLAATNEQFF	TGTGCTAGTGGTTTGGTACTAGGACTAGCGGCGACCAATGAGCAGTTCTTC
TRBV4-1	NA	TRBJ2-2	NA	CASSPGTGELFF	TGCGCCAGCAGCCCCGGGACCGGGGAGCTGTTTTTT
TRBV11-3	TRBD1	TRBJ1-2	NA	CASSLDPGGLISYTF	TGTGCCAGCAGCTTAGATCCAGGGGGTCTCATCAGCTACACCTTC
TRBV25-1	NA	TRBJ2-6	NA	CASRSVRGSGANVLTF	TGTGCCAGCAGATCCGTTCGGGGATCTGGGGCCAACGTCCTGACTTTC
TRBV19	NA	TRBJ2-6	NA	CASSLLHSGANVLTF	TGTGCCAGTAGTCTACTTCACTCTGGGGCCAACGTCCTGACTTTC
TRBV10-3	TRBD1	TRBJ2-7	NA	CAIASSPRTGGIGEQYF	TGTGCCATCGCCAGTAGCCCAAGGACAGGGGGTATAGGCGAGCAGTACTTC
TRBV29-1	NA	TRBJ2-7	NA	CSVEIRDYEQYF	TGCAGCGTTGAAATCAGGGACTACGAGCAGTACTTC
TRBV2	NA	TRBJ2-7	NA	CASSVTVYEQYF	TGTGCCAGCAGTGTTACGGTCTACGAGCAGTACTTC
TRBV6-4	NA	TRBJ2-1	NA	CASSDEPGEGNEQFF	TGTGCCAGCAGTGACGAACCGGGAGAAGGTAATGAGCAGTTCTTC
TRBV11-2	TRBD2	TRBJ2-3	NA	CASSHILRRGNTDTQYF	TGTGCCAGCAGCCACATTCTTCGGCGGGGGAACACAGATACGCAGTATTTT
TRBV5-6	TRBD1	TRBJ1-1	NA	CASSFGMDREFTEAFF	TGTGCCAGCAGCTTTGGTATGGACAGGGAGTTTACTGAAGCTTTCTTT
TRBV5-1	TRBD2	TRBJ2-1	NA	CASSSVAGGYNEQFF	TGCGCCAGCAGCTCCGTAGCGGGAGGCTACAATGAGCAGTTCTTC
TRBV19	TRBD2	TRBJ2-7	NA	CASSTSGGTYEQYF	TGTGCCAGTAGTACCAGCGGGGGAACCTACGAGCAGTACTTC
TRBV19	NA	TRBJ2-7	NA	CASSMSAGKVYEQYF	TGTGCCAGTAGTATGTCGGCAGGGAAAGTCTACGAGCAGTACTTC
TRBV6-5	TRBD1	TRBJ2-6	NA	CASSLQGDGANVLTF	TGTGCCAGCAGCTTACAGGGGGACGGGGCCAACGTCCTGACTTTC
TRBV7-2	TRBD2	TRBJ2-7	few	CASSLGRGTYEQYF	TGTGCCAGCAGCTTAGGGCGGGGGACCTACGAGCAGTACTTC
TRBV6-1	TRBD1	TRBJ2-7	few	CASSVWTGGQDTFYEQYF	TGTGCCAGCAGTGTGTGGACAGGGGGCCAAGATACCTTTTACGAGCAGTACTTC
TRBV6-4	TRBD2	TRBJ2-1	NA	CASSDADSGSHEQFF	TGTGCCAGCAGTGACGCGGATAGCGGGAGCCATGAGCAGTTCTTC
TRBV5-4	TRBD2	TRBJ2-3	NA	CASSLWVAGSNTDTQYF	TGTGCCAGCAGCTTGTGGGTAGCGGGGAGTAACACAGATACGCAGTATTTT
TRBV19	NA	TRBJ1-4	once	CASTYADRNEKLFF	TGTGCCAGTACCTACGCGGACAGAAATGAAAAACTGTTTTTT
TRBV6-1	TRBD1	TRBJ1-5	NA	CASSVWGTDINQPQHF	TGTGCCAGCAGTGTATGGGGGACAGATATCAATCAGCCCCAGCATTTT
TRBV4-3	TRBD2	TRBJ2-1	NA	CASSQDPSGGAGEQFF	TGCGCCAGCAGCCAAGACCCAAGCGGGGGGGCAGGGGAGCAGTTCTTC
TRBV6-6	NA	TRBJ1-4	NA	CASSLSRASGEKLFF	TGTGCCAGCAGTTTGTCCAGGGCTAGTGGTGAAAAACTGTTTTTT
TRBV9	NA	TRBJ1-2	NA	CASSPGGRFNYGYTF	TGTGCCAGCAGCCCAGGCGGGAGATTTAACTATGGCTACACCTTC
TRBV9	TRBD2	TRBJ2-3	NA	CASSVGGARDTQYF	TGTGCCAGCAGCGTCGGGGGGGCAAGAGATACGCAGTATTTT
TRBV4-3	NA	TRBJ2-1	NA	CASSQDQRRNEQFF	TGCGCCAGCAGCCAAGATCAGCGGCGGAATGAGCAGTTCTTC
TRBV30	TRBD1	TRBJ1-3	once	CAWKTGGPGNTIYF	TGTGCCTGGAAAACAGGGGGCCCAGGAAACACCATATATTTT
TRBV30	TRBD1	TRBJ1-1	NA	CAWTRKLTGGTEAFF	TGTGCCTGGACTCGAAAATTAACAGGGGGCACTGAAGCTTTCTTT
TRBV5-4	TRBD1	TRBJ1-2	NA	CASSSSNTGGQYGYTF	TGTGCCAGCAGCTCGTCGAACACAGGGGGCCAATATGGCTACACCTTC
TRBV9	NA	TRBJ2-3	once	CASTPWGDTDTQYF	TGTGCCAGCACCCCGTGGGGGGACACAGATACGCAGTATTTT
TRBV6-5	TRBD2	TRBJ2-7	NA	CASRRGLAATYEQYF	TGTGCCAGCAGACGAGGACTAGCGGCCACCTACGAGCAGTACTTC
TRBV21-1	NA	TRBJ2-7	NA	CATPPGSFVISYEQYF	TGTGCCACCCCCCCCGGGTCCTTCGTAATTTCCTACGAGCAGTACTTC
TRBV7-3	NA	TRBJ2-7	few	CASSPGGEYHEQYF	TGTGCCAGCAGCCCGGGCGGGGAATATCACGAGCAGTACTTC
TRBV28	TRBD1	TRBJ1-1	NA	CASSLGTGGGTEAFF	TGTGCCAGCAGTTTGGGGACAGGGGGTGGCACTGAAGCTTTCTTT
TRBV18	NA	TRBJ1-4	NA	CASSRNNNEKLFF	TGTGCCAGCTCCCGAAACAATAATGAAAAACTGTTTTTT
TRBV7-3	TRBD1	TRBJ1-2	few	CASSSTGDYGYTF	TGTGCCAGCAGCTCGACAGGGGACTATGGCTACACCTTC
TRBV5-1	TRBD1	TRBJ2-1	NA	CASSSTRGQGTHSSYNEQFF	TGCGCCAGCAGCTCGACCCGTGGACAGGGGACCCATAGCTCCTACAATGAGCAGTTCTTC
TRBV9	NA	TRBJ2-3	once	CASSVGPSEGSTDTQYF	TGTGCCAGCAGCGTAGGCCCCTCCGAGGGTTCGACAGATACGCAGTATTTT
TRBV28	TRBD2	TRBJ2-7	NA	CASSLRRGLAGTYEQYF	TGTGCCAGCAGTTTACGCCGAGGACTAGCGGGAACCTACGAGCAGTACTTC